Listed below are T cell receptor beta chains from one sample, sequenced in a study of regulatory T cells. Some clones are missing from TCRdb's copy, which holds only in-frame ones; the method was immunoSEQ multiplex PCR. The table records around 15,000 clones, under 95% of them present only once. Material for sequencing was CD8+ T cells sorted from blood. Every receptor here comes from a person aged 18-30 years with CD3G deficiency. Both conserved end residues are part of each CDR3. The order of the fields is CDR3 length, clone size, D gene, J gene, V gene, CDR3 protein, CDR3 DNA. The D gene is left open where the match is weak. Clone size is shown for a subset of rows, as once, few, many or a class of expanded clone.

>14|-|-|TRBJ2-7|TRBV2
CASEGRTDTSEQYF
TGTGCCAGCGAGGGTCGGACGGATACAAGCGAGCAGTACTTC
>14|-|-|TRBJ1-1|TRBV28
CASSLRGVNTEAFF
TGTGCCAGCAGTTTACGGGGGGTAAACACTGAAGCTTTCTTT
>12|once|-|TRBJ1-2|TRBV27
CASSPSDYGYTF
TGTGCCAGCAGTCCCTCTGACTATGGCTACACCTTC
>11|-|-|TRBJ2-1|TRBV28
CASSYTNEQFF
TGTGCCAGCAGTTATACGAATGAGCAGTTCTTC
>13|-|-|TRBJ2-7|TRBV6-1
CASRAGWTYEQYF
TGTGCCAGCAGGGCAGGGTGGACCTACGAGCAGTACTTC
>15|once|-|TRBJ1-3|TRBV30
CAWRMGGYSGNTIYF
TGTGCCTGGAGAATGGGGGGCTACTCTGGAAACACCATATATTTT
>17|-|-|TRBJ2-6|TRBV28
CASSTGRLLSGANVLTF
TGTGCCAGCAGTACTGGACGCCTTCTTTCTGGGGCCAACGTCCTGACTTTC
>15|-|TRBD1|TRBJ2-3|TRBV19
CASSIRDRVGDTQYF
TGTGCCAGTAGTATCCGGGACAGGGTGGGAGATACGCAGTATTTT
>13|once|-|TRBJ2-5|TRBV15
CATRATGQETQYF
TGTGCCACCAGAGCTACAGGGCAAGAGACCCAGTACTTC
>17|-|-|TRBJ1-1|TRBV4-1
CASSQGVSRHPIRGAFF
TGCGCCAGCAGCCAAGGAGTTTCGAGACACCCGATTAGGGGAGCTTTCTTT
>16|-|TRBD2|TRBJ2-3|TRBV7-8
CASSALGAGSTDTQYF
TGTGCCAGCAGCGCCCTGGGAGCGGGAAGCACAGATACGCAGTATTTT
>13|-|TRBD1|TRBJ2-5|TRBV7-9
CASRDRGRETQYF
TGTGCCAGCCGGGACAGGGGGCGGGAGACCCAGTACTTC
>14|-|-|TRBJ2-3|TRBV13
CASALGRGTDTQYF
TGTGCCAGCGCCTTAGGGCGAGGCACAGATACGCAGTATTTT
>15|-|TRBD2|TRBJ2-1|TRBV27
CASGRSSGYYNEQFF
TGTGCCAGCGGCCGTTCTAGCGGGTACTACAATGAGCAGTTCTTC
>13|-|-|TRBJ1-1|TRBV27
CASSLQAGTEAFF
TGTGCCAGCAGTTTACAGGCTGGCACTGAAGCTTTCTTT
>14|-|-|TRBJ2-7|TRBV5-1
CASSLVERLGEQYF
TGCGCCAGCAGCTTGGTGGAAAGATTGGGCGAGCAGTACTTC
>11|-|-|TRBJ2-1|TRBV7-2
CASSLTVEQFF
TGTGCCAGCAGCTTGACGGTTGAGCAGTTCTTC
>15|-|TRBD1|TRBJ1-1|TRBV2
CASRPEGQGETEAFF
TGTGCCAGCAGGCCGGAAGGACAGGGGGAGACTGAAGCTTTCTTT